Each of the 20 T cell receptor beta chains below was sequenced from the same sample in a study of shared clonotypes between healthy human individuals. Assay: immunoSEQ multiplex PCR; the TCRdb copy retains only in-frame clones and omits some. The sample lists 450,000 to 650,000 clones, roughly 79% occurring once. Sequenced material: PBMCs. These receptors all come from a woman aged 40-49 years in good health. Some clones in this sample may be carry-over from other donors' samples.

This clone has only a few counts. The chain recombines TRBV5-1 with TRBJ2-5, with D possibly TRBD2 on 5 matching bases. This CDR3 is 13 amino acids long. Germline CDR1 is SGHRS and CDR2 is YFSETQ. The V end lost 3 bases, the J end lost 3 bases, and 9 bases lay between the germline ends. CDR3 amino acids: CASSSPGEETQYF. As DNA, the CDR3 is TGCGCCAGCAGCTCCCCCGGGGAAGAGACCCAGTACTTC.

V is TRBV29-1 and J is TRBJ2-3; no clear D gene. Trimming pared 2 bases from V and 0 bases from J, leaving 18 bases between. Germline-derived CDR1 and CDR2 are SQVTM and ANQGSEA. The CDR3 sequence is 17 residues long. CDR3 in amino acids: CSVERVGTRASTDTQYF. CDR3 in DNA: TGCAGCGTTGAAAGAGTAGGAACCCGTGCTAGCACAGATACGCAGTATTTT.

The sample holds many counts of this clone. The chain carries TRBV4-2 and TRBJ2-7; perhaps TRBD2 as D (5 bases). The CDR3 spans 17 residues. Trimming shortened V by 0 bases and J by 1 base, and 16 bases separated the two germline ends. The germline V gene encodes CDR1 LGHNA and CDR2 YNFKEQ. The CDR3 sequence is CASSQDYPPAESYEQYF. The CDR3 nucleotides read TGTGCCAGCAGCCAAGATTACCCCCCAGCGGAATCCTACGAGCAGTACTTC.

The rearrangement joins TRBV19 to TRBJ1-3; 10 bases align to TRBD1. Germline CDR1 and CDR2: LNHDA and SQIVND (reference sequence). V shed 3 bases, J shed 2 bases, and the junction held 1 base outside the gene matches. This CDR3 has 15 amino acids. The CDR3 reads CASSIDRGPGNTIYF. CDR3 nucleotide sequence: TGTGCCAGTAGTATCGACAGGGGGCCTGGAAACACCATATATTTT.

Turning to this clone: This CDR3 is also generated by other DNA sequences in the sample. V usage is TRBV18 and J usage is TRBJ1-2; TRBD1 matches at 7 bases. The germline gives CDR1 KGHSH, CDR2 LQKENI. Germline trimming cut 6 bases from V and 3 bases from J; bases unmatched to any gene: 7. The CDR3 length is 14 residues. CDR3 sequence (DNA): TGTGCCAGCTCCCCTCGAACAGGGGACTATGGCTACACCTTC. Translated, it gives CASSPRTGDYGYTF.

This clone was seen ten or more times. Additional DNA sequences in this sample encode the identical CDR3. V and J are TRBV4-2 and TRBJ2-1, with TRBD2 matching 11 bases. This CDR3 comprises 16 residues. Per germline, CDR1 LGHNA and CDR2 YNFKEQ. The trim removed 1 base at V and 4 bases at J, leaving 3 bases unmatched. CDR3 sequence: CASSQVGTSGYNEQFF. The CDR3, as DNA: TGTGCCAGCAGCCAAGTTGGGACTAGCGGTTACAATGAGCAGTTCTTC.

This clone was picked up a small number of times. The chain uses TRBV9 and TRBJ1-1; D not certain. Germline values: CDR1 SGDLS, CDR2 YYNGEE. CDR3 length: 13 amino acids. V was cut by 1 base and J by 1 base, with 5 bases left in between. The DNA of the CDR3 is TGTGCCAGCAGCGTACAGGCGAACACTGAAGCTTTCTTT. Amino acids: CASSVQANTEAFF.

The V call is TRBV27, the J call TRBJ1-3, with D unclear. V lost 5 bases to trimming and J lost 0 bases, with 11 bases between them. The CDR3 extends over 15 amino acids. Per germline, CDR1 MNHEY and CDR2 SMNVEV (reference sequence). CDR3 sequence (DNA): TGTGCCAGCAGTCCTCGTACCGGCTCTGGAAACACCATATATTTT. This gives the protein CASSPRTGSGNTIYF.

The CDR3 sequence is CASSPNTGIGRNIQYF. Written as DNA, the CDR3 is TGTGCCAGTAGTCCGAACACAGGGATCGGGCGTAACATTCAGTACTTC. The genes are TRBV19 and TRBJ2-4; maybe TRBD1 (6 bases). Germline V lookup: CDR1 LNHDA, CDR2 SQIVND (reference sequence). The CDR3 spans 16 residues. The ends were cut back, 5 bases at V and 7 bases at J, with 21 bases in the middle.

A word on this clone: This specimen includes other DNA sequences encoding the same CDR3. This chain links TRBV19 with TRBJ2-7; TRBD2 matches at 9 bases. The CDR3 contains 14 residues. Trimming took 3 bases from V and 2 from J; bases not matched to a gene: 2. Looked up from germline, CDR1 is LNHDA and CDR2 is SQIVND (reference sequence). The CDR3 region is CASSIGGRAYEQYF. CDR3 bases: TGTGCCAGTAGTATTGGCGGGAGGGCCTACGAGCAGTACTTC.

The chain uses TRBV25-1 and TRBJ2-2; maybe TRBD1 (5 bases). The CDR3 totals 15 residues. From germline, CDR1 is MGHDK and CDR2 SYGVNS. V lost 3 bases and J 6 bases, leaving 14 bases between the germline ends. CDR3 nucleotides: TGTGCCAGCAGTGAGAAAGCTAGGGGTGCCGGGGAGCTGTTTTTT. This sequence encodes CASSEKARGAGELFF.

Notes on this clone: This may be a read error: a much more frequent sequence differs by one nucleotide. J is TRBJ1-2 and V is TRBV5-1; TRBD1 matches 8 bases. V lost 0 bases, J lost 4 bases, and 2 bases stayed unmatched. In germline, CDR1 is SGHRS, CDR2 YFSETQ. This CDR3 is 14 amino acids long. This CDR3 is CASSLGTGSYGYTF. CDR3 DNA: TGCGCCAGCAGCTTGGGGACAGGGAGCTATGGCTACACCTTC.

This chain links TRBV9 with TRBJ2-1; D is perhaps TRBD2 (5 bases). The CDR3 has 14 amino acids. Germline loops: CDR1 SGDLS, CDR2 YYNGEE. Trimming removed 3 bases from V and 15 bases from J, with 22 bases in between. The CDR3 is CASSGGPRALGLFF. CDR3 coding DNA: TGTGCCAGCAGCGGAGGACCGAGGGCCCTTGGGCTGTTCTTC.

This clone was counted between two and nine times. The identical CDR3 is also encoded by other nucleotide sequences in the sample. The chain has TRBV30 and TRBJ1-1; 9 bases map to TRBD1. V lost 2 bases, J lost 3 bases, and 4 bases stayed unmatched. Germline CDR1 is GTSNPN and CDR2 is SVGIG (reference sequence). The CDR3 runs 14 residues. This chain's CDR3 is CAWSRTGVHTEAFF. The CDR3 bases are TGTGCCTGGAGTAGGACAGGGGTGCACACTGAAGCTTTCTTT. Drawing the rest from reference TRBV30 and TRBJ1-1, the complete variable domain is SQTIHQWPATLVQPVGSPLSLECTVEGTSNPNLYWYRQAAGRGLQLLFYSVGIGQISSEVPQNLSASRPQDRQFILSSKKLLLSDSGFYLCAWSRTGVHTEAFFGQGTRLTVV.

The chain uses TRBV4-3 and TRBJ1-4; the D is unclear. Germline V gene sequence: CDR1 LGHNA, CDR2 YSLEER. This CDR3 comprises 12 residues. The V end lost 6 bases, the J end lost 7 bases, and 9 bases lay between the germline ends. CDR3 sequence reads: CASSYEGEKLFF. The CDR3 DNA is TGCGCCAGCAGTTACGAGGGTGAAAAACTGTTTTTT.

The rearrangement joins TRBV19 to TRBJ2-7, with D unclear. Trimming took 5 bases from V and 0 from J, leaving 11 bases between them. Germline CDR1 and CDR2: LNHDA and SQIVND (reference sequence). The CDR3 runs to 14 residues. The CDR3 nucleotides are TGTGCCAGTAGTCAGGCCCCCGACTCCTACGAGCAGTACTTC. It translates to CASSQAPDSYEQYF. The variable domain in full, completed from reference TRBV19 and TRBJ2-7, reads DGGITQSPKYLFRKEGQNVTLSCEQNLNHDAMYWYRQDPGQGLRLIYYSQIVNDFQKGDIAEGYSVSREKKESFPLTVTSAQKNPTAFYLCASSQAPDSYEQYFGPGTRLTVT.

The chain couples TRBV9 to TRBJ2-3; D gene unclear. The V end lost 5 bases, the J end lost 3 bases, and 25 bases lay between the germline ends. Germline V gene data show CDR1 as SGDLS and CDR2 as YYNGEE. The CDR3 contains 18 residues. The CDR3 nucleotides are TGTGCCAGCAGTGTCACACCGGGTAAGGAGAGTGGTACAGATACGCAGTATTTT. Encoded protein: CASSVTPGKESGTDTQYF.

The V call is TRBV18, the J call TRBJ2-7; 7 bases are shared with TRBD1. Germline V CDR1 and CDR2: KGHSH, LQKENI. V shed 5 bases and J 2 bases; nucleotides not matched to a gene: 6. The CDR3 has 14 residues. The CDR3 here is CASSEGQQTYEQYF. As DNA, the CDR3 is TGTGCCAGCTCAGAGGGACAGCAGACCTACGAGCAGTACTTC.

J is TRBJ2-3 and V is TRBV5-4, with 13 bases fitting TRBD2. The CDR3 sequence is 16 residues long. The V and J ends lost 4 bases and 6 bases, in that order; junction bases with no gene match: 8. Germline CDR1 SGHNT, CDR2 YYREEE (reference sequence). The CDR3 region is CASSRTSGRAVDTQYF. DNA for the CDR3: TGTGCCAGCAGCCGCACTAGCGGGAGGGCCGTTGATACGCAGTATTTT.

This clone came up once. The rearrangement links TRBV7-3 to TRBJ2-2; possibly TRBD2 for D (6 bases). The V gene's germline CDR1 is SGHTA and CDR2 FQGTGA. The CDR3 extends over 16 amino acids. V was shortened by 2 bases and J by 0 bases, with 10 bases between the two germline ends. This chain's CDR3 is CASSLGAGPNTGELFF. The CDR3 region has the DNA TGTGCCAGCAGCTTAGGAGCGGGCCCGAACACCGGGGAGCTGTTTTTT.